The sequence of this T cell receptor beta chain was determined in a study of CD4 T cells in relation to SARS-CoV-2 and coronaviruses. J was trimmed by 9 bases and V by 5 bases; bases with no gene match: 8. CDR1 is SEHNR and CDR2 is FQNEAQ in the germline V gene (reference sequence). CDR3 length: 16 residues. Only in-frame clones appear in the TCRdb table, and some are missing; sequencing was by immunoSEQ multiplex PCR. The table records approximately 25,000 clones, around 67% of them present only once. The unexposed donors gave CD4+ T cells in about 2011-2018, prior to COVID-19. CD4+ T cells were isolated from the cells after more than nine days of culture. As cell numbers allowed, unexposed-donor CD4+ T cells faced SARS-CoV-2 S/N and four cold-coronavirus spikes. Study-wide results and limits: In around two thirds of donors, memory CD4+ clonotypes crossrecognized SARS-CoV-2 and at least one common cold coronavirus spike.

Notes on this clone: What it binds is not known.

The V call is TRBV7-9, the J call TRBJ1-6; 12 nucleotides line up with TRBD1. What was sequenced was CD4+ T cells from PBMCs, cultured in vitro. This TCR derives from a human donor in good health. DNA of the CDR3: TGTGCCAGCAGCCCTCCGGGACAGGGGGCGGGTTCACCCCTCCACTTT. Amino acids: CASSPPGQGAGSPLHF.